The present T cell receptor (beta chain) was sequenced within a study of blood T cell repertoires in COVID-19. Whole-study context: COVID-19 samples collected from the United States, Italy and Spain covered acute and convalescent phases. Sample material is recorded as cDNA or gDNA derived from T cells, B-cell-depleted T cells, or PBMCs.

The Seattle site enrolled patients during active infection and followed them longitudinally. The CDR3 sequence is 14 residues long. With 3 bases removed from V and 7 bases from J, the gap between germline ends came to 15 bases. Germline values: CDR1 LNHDA, CDR2 SQIVND (reference sequence). As processed by the authors: Amplified reference gene primers provided the basis for estimating nucleated cell counts. Measured with immunoSEQ multiplex PCR; TCRdb has only the in-frame clones, and not every one. V, J and clone size reflect that table, while D and trimming were determined from the DNA. The sample carries about 160,000 clones, roughly 80% recorded once.

This receptor was obtained from a woman between 40 and 50 years old with COVID-19, enrolled during active disease. The chain is built from TRBV19 and TRBJ1-2; TRBD1 is a possible D gene (5 bases). Sequencing input: peripheral blood. CDR3 coding DNA: TGTGCCAGTAGTATGGGGCGGGACCTCAGTGGCTACACCTTC. It specifies CASSMGRDLSGYTF. Based on the CDR3 plus reference TRBV19 and TRBJ1-2, the full variable domain is DGGITQSPKYLFRKEGQNVTLSCEQNLNHDAMYWYRQDPGQGLRLIYYSQIVNDFQKGDIAEGYSVSREKKESFPLTVTSAQKNPTAFYLCASSMGRDLSGYTFGSGTRLTVV.